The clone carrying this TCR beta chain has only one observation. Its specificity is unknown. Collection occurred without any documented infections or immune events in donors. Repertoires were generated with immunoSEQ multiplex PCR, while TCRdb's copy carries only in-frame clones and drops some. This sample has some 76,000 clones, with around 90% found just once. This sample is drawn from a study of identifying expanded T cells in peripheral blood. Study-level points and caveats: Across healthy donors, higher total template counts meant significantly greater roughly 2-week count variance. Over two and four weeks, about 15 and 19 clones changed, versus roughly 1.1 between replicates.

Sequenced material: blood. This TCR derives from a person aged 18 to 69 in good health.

CDR3 sequence: CASSPSSYEQYF. CDR3 DNA sequence: TGTGCCAGCAGCCCTAGCTCCTACGAGCAGTACTTC. The chain recombines TRBV5-5 with TRBJ2-7; D call uncertain. The V gene's germline CDR1 is SGHKS and CDR2 YYEKEE (reference sequence). Trimming stripped 4 bases from V and 0 bases from J, with 5 bases between. This CDR3 comprises 12 residues.